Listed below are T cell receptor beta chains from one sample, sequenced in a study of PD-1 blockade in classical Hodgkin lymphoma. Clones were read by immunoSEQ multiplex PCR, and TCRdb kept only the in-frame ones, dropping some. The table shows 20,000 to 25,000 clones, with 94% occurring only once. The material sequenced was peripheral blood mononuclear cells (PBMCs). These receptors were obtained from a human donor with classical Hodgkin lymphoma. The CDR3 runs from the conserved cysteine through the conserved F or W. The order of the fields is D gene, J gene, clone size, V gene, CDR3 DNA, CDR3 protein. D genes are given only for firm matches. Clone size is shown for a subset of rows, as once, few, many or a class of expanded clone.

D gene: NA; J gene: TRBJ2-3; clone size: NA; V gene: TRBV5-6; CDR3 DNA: TGTGCCAGCAGAGCCCAGGGATCAGATACGCAGTATTTT; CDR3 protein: CASRAQGSDTQYF
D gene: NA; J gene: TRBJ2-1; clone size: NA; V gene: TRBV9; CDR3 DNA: TGTGCCAGCAGCATAGGCGGGGGCCCCTACAATGAGCAGTTCTTC; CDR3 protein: CASSIGGGPYNEQFF
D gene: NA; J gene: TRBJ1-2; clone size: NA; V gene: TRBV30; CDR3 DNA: TGTGCCTGCGGACACAATGGCTACACCTTC; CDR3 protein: CACGHNGYTF
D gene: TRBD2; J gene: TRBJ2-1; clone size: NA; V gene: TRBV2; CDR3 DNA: TGTGCCAGCAGGGGCGATAGCGGGAGAAGGTACAATGAGCAGTTCTTC; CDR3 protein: CASRGDSGRRYNEQFF
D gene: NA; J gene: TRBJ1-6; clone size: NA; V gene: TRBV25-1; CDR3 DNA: TGTGCCAGCAGTGAGCCAGCGCGAAGCTCCTATAATTCACCCCTCCACTTT; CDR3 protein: CASSEPARSSYNSPLHF
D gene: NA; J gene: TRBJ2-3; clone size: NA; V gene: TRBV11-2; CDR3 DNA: TGTGCCAGCAGCTTGGGCGGTACGCAGTATTTT; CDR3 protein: CASSLGGTQYF
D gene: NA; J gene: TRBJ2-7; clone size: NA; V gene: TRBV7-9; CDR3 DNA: TGTGCCAGCAGCTCGCCAAAATTACAACCGGGGCCCTACGAGCAGTACTTC; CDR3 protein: CASSSPKLQPGPYEQYF
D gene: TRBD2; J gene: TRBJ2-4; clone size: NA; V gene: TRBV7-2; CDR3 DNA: TGTGCCAGCAGTACGACTAGCGGGGGTAAAAACATTCAGTACTTC; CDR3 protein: CASSTTSGGKNIQYF
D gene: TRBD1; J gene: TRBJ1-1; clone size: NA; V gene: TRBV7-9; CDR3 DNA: TGTGCCAGCAGCTTAAACAGGGGTACTGAAGCTTTCTTT; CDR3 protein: CASSLNRGTEAFF
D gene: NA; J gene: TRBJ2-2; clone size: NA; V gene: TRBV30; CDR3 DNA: TGTGCCGCCTCCCCCCTCGAGGCGAACACCGGGGAGCTGTTTTTT; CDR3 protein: CAASPLEANTGELFF
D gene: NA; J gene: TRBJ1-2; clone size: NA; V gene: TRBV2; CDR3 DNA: TGTGCCAGCAGTCCGGACAGAAGGAACTATGGCTACACCTTC; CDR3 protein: CASSPDRRNYGYTF
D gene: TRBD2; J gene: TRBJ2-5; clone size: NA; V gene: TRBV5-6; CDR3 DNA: TGTGCCAGCAGCCTGACTAGCAGTCAAGAGACCCAGTACTTC; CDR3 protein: CASSLTSSQETQYF
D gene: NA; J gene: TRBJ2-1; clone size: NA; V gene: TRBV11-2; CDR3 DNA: TGTGCCAGCAGCCCGCCCAGGGGTAATGAGCAGTTCTTC; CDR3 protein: CASSPPRGNEQFF
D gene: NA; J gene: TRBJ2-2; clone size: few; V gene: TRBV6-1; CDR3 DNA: TGTGCCAGCAGGGTTATGGTAGGCACCGGGGAGCTGTTTTTT; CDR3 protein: CASRVMVGTGELFF
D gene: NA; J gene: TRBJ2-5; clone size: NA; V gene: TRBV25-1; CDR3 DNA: TGTGCCAGCAGTGATCCCCAGGGCGGAGAGACCCAGTACTTC; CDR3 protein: CASSDPQGGETQYF
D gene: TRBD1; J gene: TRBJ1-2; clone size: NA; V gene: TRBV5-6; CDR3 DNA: TGTGCCAGCAGCGTCTCCGGGACAGGGGTGACCTTCTATGGCTACACCTTC; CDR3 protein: CASSVSGTGVTFYGYTF
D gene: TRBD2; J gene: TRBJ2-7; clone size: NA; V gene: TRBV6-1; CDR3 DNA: TGTGCCAGCAGTGATCTTTGGGGAGGGTTCGGGTCTGGCGAGCAGTACTTC; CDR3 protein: CASSDLWGGFGSGEQYF
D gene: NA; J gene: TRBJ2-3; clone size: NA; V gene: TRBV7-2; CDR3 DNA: TGCGCCAGCAGCTTCCAGGGGAGTAGAGATACGCAGTATTTT; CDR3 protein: CASSFQGSRDTQYF
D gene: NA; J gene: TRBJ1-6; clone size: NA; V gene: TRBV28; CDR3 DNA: TGTGCCAGCAGTTTAACCGGGACGGAAGATTCACCCCTCCACTTT; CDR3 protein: CASSLTGTEDSPLHF
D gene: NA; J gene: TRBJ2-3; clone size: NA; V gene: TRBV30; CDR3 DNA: TGTGCCTGGAGTCCGACCAGAGGGACGCAGTATTTT; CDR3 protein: CAWSPTRGTQYF
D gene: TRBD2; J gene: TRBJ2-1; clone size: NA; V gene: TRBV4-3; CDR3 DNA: TGCGCCAGCAGCCTCCGACTCCCGGGACTAGCGGCAGGGGATGAGCAGTTCTTC; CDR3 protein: CASSLRLPGLAAGDEQFF
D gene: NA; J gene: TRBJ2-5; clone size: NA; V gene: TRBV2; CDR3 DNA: TGTGCCGAAGCAACAGGGCCCCGGGGGGAGACCCAGTACTTC; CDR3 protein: CAEATGPRGETQYF
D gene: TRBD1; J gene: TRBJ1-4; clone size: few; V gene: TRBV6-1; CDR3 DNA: TGTGCCAGCAGTGACGGCAGGGGGAATGAAAAACTGTTTTTT; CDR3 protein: CASSDGRGNEKLFF
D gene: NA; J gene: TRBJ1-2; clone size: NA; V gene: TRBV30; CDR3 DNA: TGTGCCTGGAGTGTACTGCCTTCCTATGGCTACACCTTC; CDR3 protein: CAWSVLPSYGYTF
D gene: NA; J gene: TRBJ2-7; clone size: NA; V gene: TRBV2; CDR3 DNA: TGTGCCAGCAGTGATAGGGGTACCTACGAGCAGTACTTC; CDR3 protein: CASSDRGTYEQYF
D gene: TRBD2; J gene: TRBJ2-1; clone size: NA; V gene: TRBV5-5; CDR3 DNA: TGTGCCAGCATCCGACTAGCGGCGGGCCATGAGCAGTTCTTC; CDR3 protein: CASIRLAAGHEQFF
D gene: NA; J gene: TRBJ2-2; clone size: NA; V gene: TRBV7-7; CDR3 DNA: TGTGCCAGCAGCGCCCTCTACTCAGGGGTGGTCACCGGGGAGCTGTTTTTT; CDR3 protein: CASSALYSGVVTGELFF
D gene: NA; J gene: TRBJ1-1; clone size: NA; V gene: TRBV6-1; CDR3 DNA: TGTGCCAGCAGTGAAAGTGGCTTCCGGAACACTGAAGCTTTCTTT; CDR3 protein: CASSESGFRNTEAFF